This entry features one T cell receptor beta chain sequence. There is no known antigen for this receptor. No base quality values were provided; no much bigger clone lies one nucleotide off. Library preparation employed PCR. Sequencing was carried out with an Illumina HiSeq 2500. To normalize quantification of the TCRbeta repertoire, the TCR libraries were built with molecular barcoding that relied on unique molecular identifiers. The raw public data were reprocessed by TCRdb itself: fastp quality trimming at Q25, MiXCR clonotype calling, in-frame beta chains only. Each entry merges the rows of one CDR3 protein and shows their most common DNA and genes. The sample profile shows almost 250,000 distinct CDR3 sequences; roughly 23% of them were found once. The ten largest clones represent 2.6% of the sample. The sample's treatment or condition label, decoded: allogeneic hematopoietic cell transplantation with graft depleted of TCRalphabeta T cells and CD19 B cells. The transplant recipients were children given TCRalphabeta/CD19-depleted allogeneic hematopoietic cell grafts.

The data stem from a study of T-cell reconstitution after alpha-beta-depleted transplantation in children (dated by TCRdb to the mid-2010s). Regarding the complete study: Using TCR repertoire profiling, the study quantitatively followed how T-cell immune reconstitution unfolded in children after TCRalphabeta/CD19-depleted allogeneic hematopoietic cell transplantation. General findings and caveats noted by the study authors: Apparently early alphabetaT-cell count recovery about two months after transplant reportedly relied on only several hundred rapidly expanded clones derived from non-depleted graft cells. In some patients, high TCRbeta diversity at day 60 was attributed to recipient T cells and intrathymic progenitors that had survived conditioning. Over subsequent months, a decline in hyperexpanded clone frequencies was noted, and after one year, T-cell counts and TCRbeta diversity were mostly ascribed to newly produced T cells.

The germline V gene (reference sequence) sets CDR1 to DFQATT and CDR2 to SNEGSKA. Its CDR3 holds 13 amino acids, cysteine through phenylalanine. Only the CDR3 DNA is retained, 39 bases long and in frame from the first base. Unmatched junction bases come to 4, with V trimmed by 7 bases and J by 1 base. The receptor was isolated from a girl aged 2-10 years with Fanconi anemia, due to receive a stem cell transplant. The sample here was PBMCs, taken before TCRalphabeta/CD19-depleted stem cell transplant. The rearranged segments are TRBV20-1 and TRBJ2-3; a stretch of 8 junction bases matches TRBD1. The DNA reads TGCAGTGGGGCAGGGGGCGGCACAGATACGCAGTATTTT. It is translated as CSGAGGGTDTQYF.